Listed here are 4 T cell receptor beta chains from one sample, sequenced in a study of blood T cell repertoires in COVID-19. Clones were sequenced by immunoSEQ multiplex PCR, and TCRdb holds only the in-frame ones, with some missing. Of approximately 96,000 clones detected, approximately 84% appear once; the ten largest clones hold roughly 10%. Material: peripheral blood. These receptors all stem from a woman aged 80 or over with acute or convalescent COVID-19.

The J gene is TRBJ2-2, the V gene TRBV5-4; 12 positions agree with TRBD2. Unmatched junction bases numbered 7, after V lost 4 bases and J lost 6 bases. Germline V gene lookup returns CDR1 SGHNT and CDR2 YYREEE (reference sequence). There are 16 residues in the CDR3. CDR3: CASSASSGGAAGELFF. Written as DNA, the CDR3 is TGTGCCAGCAGCGCCTCTAGCGGGGGGGCCGCCGGGGAGCTGTTTTTT.

V usage is TRBV27 and J usage is TRBJ2-7, with TRBD1 matching over 9 bases. CDR3 size: 14 residues. Unmatched junction bases numbered 7, after V lost 5 bases and J lost 5 bases. Germline V gene data show CDR1 as MNHEY and CDR2 as SMNVEV (reference sequence). CDR3 in DNA: TGTGCCAGCAGTCCAGGGACAGGGTTCGACGAGCAGTACTTC. Translation gives CASSPGTGFDEQYF.

The sample holds one count of this clone. This chain links TRBV18 with TRBJ1-4, with TRBD1 matching 9 bases. The germline V gene encodes CDR1 KGHSH and CDR2 LQKENI. Trimming removed 0 bases from V and 7 bases from J; junction bases left unmatched: 3. This CDR3 is built from 15 residues. CDR3 sequence (DNA): TGTGCCAGCTCACCACCATCGGGACAGGGTGAAAAACTGTTTTTT. Its translation: CASSPPSGQGEKLFF.

J is TRBJ2-2 and V is TRBV11-2; no clear D. The CDR3 extends over 12 amino acids. Trimming took 5 bases from V and 8 from J, leaving 9 bases between them. Per the germline V gene, CDR1 is SGHAT and CDR2 is FQNNGV. As DNA, the CDR3 is TGTGCCAGCAGCCTCCCCCCTGGGGAGCTGTTTTTT. Residues: CASSLPPGELFF.